This T cell receptor beta chain was captured by sequencing in a study of blood T cell repertoires in COVID-19. Study summary: Samples representing acute and convalescent COVID-19 were sourced from the United States, Italy and Spain. T cells, B-cell-depleted T cells, or PBMCs provided the cDNA or gDNA that served as material.

In the authors' methods: From reference gene primer amplification, estimates of nucleated cell counts were derived. The assay was immunoSEQ multiplex PCR, and TCRdb's table has in-frame clones only and misses some. V and J calls and clone size are given by that table; D and trimming were obtained from the DNA. The sample includes 250,000 to 300,000 clones, 89% of them seen just once. Trimming removed 2 bases at V and 0 bases at J, with 4 bases between. CDR3 length: 13 amino acids. Germline lookup yields CDR1 SGHTA and CDR2 FQGNSA. The rearrangement uses TRBV7-2 and TRBJ2-5; no definite D call. Sequencing used peripheral blood. This clonotype was obtained from a woman aged 40 to 50 who had recovered from COVID-19. The CDR3 DNA is TGTGCCAGCAGCTTATCGTACCAAGAGACCCAGTACTTC. As protein: CASSLSYQETQYF.